This entry is about one TCR beta chain. Its antigen is currently unknown. V was cut by 2 bases and J by 0 bases, with 7 bases left in between. The CDR3 is made up of 15 amino acids. Germline assignment: CDR1 SGHTA and CDR2 FQGTGA. The record originates from a study of cytomegalovirus exposure and HLA in healthy donors. Points from the study as a whole: Reports credit the classifier with highly specific, highly sensitive diagnosis of cytomegalovirus status. Later analysis suggested links between common viral pathogens and several top significant clusters. Analysis was performed later, and it showed HLA-associated TCR beta chains to be more clonally expanded than equally common others. Analyzed later, most CMV-associated TCR beta chains appeared HLA-restricted.

The PCR employed 60 Vbeta primers together with 13 Jbeta primers. Profiling relied on immunoSEQ multiplex PCR, and the TCRdb table lists in-frame clones only, not all of them. The sample has 97,000 or so clones; roughly four fifths are singletons. The sequence was collected from a male donor in good health and CMV-seropositive. The sample was PBMCs. The V call is TRBV7-3, the J call TRBJ2-2; D not certain. CDR3 in DNA: TGTGCCAGCAGCTTACGTACAGCGAACACCGGGGAGCTGTTTTTT. Translated: CASSLRTANTGELFF.